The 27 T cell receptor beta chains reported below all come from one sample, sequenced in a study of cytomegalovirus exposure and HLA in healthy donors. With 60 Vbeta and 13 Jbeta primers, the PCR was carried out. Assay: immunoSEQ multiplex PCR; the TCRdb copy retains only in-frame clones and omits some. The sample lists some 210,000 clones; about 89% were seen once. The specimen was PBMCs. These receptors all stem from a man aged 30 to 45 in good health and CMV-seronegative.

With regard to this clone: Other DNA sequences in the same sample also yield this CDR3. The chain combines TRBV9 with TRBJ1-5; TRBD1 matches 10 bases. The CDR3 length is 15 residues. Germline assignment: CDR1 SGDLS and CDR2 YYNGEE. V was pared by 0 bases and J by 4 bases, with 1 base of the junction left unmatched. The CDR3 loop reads CASSVGQGANQPQHF. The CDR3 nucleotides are TGTGCCAGCAGCGTAGGACAGGGGGCAAATCAGCCCCAGCATTTT.

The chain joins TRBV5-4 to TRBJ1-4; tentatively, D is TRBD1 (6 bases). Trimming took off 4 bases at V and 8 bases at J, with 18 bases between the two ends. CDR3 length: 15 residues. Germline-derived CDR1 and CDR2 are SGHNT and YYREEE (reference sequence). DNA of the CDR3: TGTGCCAGCAGCGGGCGGTCAGGGGCGGAGGAAAAACTGTTTTTT. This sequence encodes CASSGRSGAEEKLFF.

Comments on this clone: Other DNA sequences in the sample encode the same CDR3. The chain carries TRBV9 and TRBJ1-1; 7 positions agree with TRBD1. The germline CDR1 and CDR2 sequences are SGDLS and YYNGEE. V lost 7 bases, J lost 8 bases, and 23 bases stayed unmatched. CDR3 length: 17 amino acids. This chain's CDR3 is CASRYSPGGGFGTEAFF. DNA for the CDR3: TGTGCCAGCCGTTACTCACCCGGAGGGGGCTTCGGAACCGAAGCTTTCTTT. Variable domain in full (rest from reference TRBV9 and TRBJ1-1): DSGVTQTPKHLITATGQRVTLRCSPRSGDLSVYWYQQSLDQGLQFLIQYYNGEERAKGNILERFSAQQFPDLHSELNLSSLELGDSALYFCASRYSPGGGFGTEAFFGQGTRLTVV.

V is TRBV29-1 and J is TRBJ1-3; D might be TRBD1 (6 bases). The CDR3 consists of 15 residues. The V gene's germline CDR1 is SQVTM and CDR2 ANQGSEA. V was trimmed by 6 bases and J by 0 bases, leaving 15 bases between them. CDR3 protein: CSVSGTPLSGNTIYF. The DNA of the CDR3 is TGCAGCGTCTCCGGGACACCTCTCTCTGGAAACACCATATATTTT.

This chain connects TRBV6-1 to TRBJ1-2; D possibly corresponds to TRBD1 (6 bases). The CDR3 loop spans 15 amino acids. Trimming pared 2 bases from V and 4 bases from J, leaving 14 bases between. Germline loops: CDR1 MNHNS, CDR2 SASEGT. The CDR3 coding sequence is TGTGCCAGCAGTGAAACGGACAGTCCCGTCTATGGCTACACCTTC. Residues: CASSETDSPVYGYTF.

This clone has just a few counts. As DNA, the CDR3 is TGTGCCAGCAGTGAACTGAAGGTTCGAGGGGAGACCCAGTACTTC. It is translated as CASSELKVRGETQYF. This sequence joins TRBV6-1 and TRBJ2-5, with TRBD2 as a possible D gene (5 bases). This CDR3 spans 15 amino acids. The V end lost 2 bases, the J end lost 5 bases, and 15 bases lay between the germline ends. Germline V gives CDR1 MNHNS, CDR2 SASEGT.

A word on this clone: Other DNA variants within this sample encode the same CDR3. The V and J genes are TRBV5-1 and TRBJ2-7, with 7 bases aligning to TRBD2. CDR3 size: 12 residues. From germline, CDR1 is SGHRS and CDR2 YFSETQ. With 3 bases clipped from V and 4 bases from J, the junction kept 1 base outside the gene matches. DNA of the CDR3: TGCGCCAGCAGCTGGGGGGGGTACGAGCAGTACTTC. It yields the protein CASSWGGYEQYF.

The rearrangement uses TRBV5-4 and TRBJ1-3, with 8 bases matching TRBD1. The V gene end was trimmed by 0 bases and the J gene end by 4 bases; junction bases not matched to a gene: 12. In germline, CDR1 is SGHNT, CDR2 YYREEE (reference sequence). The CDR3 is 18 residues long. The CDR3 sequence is CASSLGGRRGLGGNTIYF. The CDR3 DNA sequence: TGTGCCAGCAGCTTGGGGGGCCGCAGGGGGCTCGGAGGAAACACCATATATTTT.

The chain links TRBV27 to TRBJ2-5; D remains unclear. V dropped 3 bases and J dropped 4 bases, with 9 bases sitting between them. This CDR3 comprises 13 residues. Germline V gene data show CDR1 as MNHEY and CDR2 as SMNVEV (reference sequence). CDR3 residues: CASSFQEGETQYF. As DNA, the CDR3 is TGTGCCAGCAGTTTTCAGGAAGGAGAGACCCAGTACTTC.

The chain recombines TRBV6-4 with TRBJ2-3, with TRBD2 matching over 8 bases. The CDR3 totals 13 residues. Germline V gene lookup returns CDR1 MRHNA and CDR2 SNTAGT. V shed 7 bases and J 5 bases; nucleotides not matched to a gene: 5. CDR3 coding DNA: TGTGCCAGCAAGAGCGGGGGAGGAGATACGCAGTATTTT. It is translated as CASKSGGGDTQYF.

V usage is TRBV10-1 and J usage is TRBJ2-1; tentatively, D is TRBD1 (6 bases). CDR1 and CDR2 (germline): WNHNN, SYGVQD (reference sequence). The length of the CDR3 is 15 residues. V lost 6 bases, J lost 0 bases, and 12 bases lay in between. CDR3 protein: CASSVDRSSYNEQFF. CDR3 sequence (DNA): TGCGCCAGCAGCGTGGACAGAAGCTCCTACAATGAGCAGTTCTTC.

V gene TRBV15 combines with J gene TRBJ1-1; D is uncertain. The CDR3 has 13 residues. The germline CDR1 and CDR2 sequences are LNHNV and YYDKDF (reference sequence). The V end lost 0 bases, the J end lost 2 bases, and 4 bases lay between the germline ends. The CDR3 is CATSRDPNTEAFF. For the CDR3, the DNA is TGTGCCACCAGCAGAGATCCTAACACTGAAGCTTTCTTT. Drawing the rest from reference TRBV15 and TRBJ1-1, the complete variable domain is DAMVIQNPRYQVTQFGKPVTLSCSQTLNHNVMYWYQQKSSQAPKLLFHYYDKDFNNEADTPDNFQSRRPNTSFCFLDIRSPGLGDTAMYLCATSRDPNTEAFFGQGTRLTVV.

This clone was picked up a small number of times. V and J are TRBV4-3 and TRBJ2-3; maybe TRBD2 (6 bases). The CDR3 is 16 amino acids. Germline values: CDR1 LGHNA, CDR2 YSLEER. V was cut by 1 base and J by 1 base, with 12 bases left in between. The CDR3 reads CASSQGRGMRTDTQYF. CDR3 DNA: TGCGCCAGCAGCCAAGGTCGGGGGATGCGCACAGATACGCAGTATTTT.

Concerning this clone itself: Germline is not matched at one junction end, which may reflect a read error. The CDR3 is CSSSQRGQGAWEQYF. CDR3 nucleotide sequence: TGTTCCAGCAGCCAAAGGGGACAGGGGGCTTGGGAGCAGTACTTC. The gene calls are TRBV7-9 and TRBJ2-7; 12 bases are a match to TRBD1. The CDR3 length is 15 residues. Germline V gene data show CDR1 as SEHNR and CDR2 as FQNEAQ (reference sequence).

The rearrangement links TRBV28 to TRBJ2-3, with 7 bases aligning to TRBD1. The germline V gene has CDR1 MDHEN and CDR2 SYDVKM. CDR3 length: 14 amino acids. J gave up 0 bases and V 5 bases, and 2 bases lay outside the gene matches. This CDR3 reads CASSGDSSTDTQYF. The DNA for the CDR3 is TGTGCCAGCAGTGGGGACAGTAGCACAGATACGCAGTATTTT.

The CDR3 DNA follows: TGTGCCAGTAGCCAAGACAGGGGCACTGAAGCTTTCTTT. Translation: CASSQDRGTEAFF. V usage is TRBV19 and J usage is TRBJ1-1; 8 nucleotides line up with TRBD1. Germline CDR1 LNHDA, CDR2 SQIVND (reference sequence). The CDR3 has 13 residues. J gave up 4 bases and V 6 bases, and 4 bases lay outside the gene matches.

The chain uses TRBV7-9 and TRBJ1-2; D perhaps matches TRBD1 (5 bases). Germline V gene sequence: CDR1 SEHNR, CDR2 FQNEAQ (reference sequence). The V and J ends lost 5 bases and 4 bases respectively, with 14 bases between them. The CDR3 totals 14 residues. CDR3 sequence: CASSLRDSSYGYTF. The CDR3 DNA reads TGTGCCAGCAGCCTACGGGACTCCTCCTATGGCTACACCTTC.

Written as DNA, the CDR3 is TGTGCCAGCAGCGTAGGTTCTGGTGGGGCAGGGGAAAAACTGTTTTTT. It is translated as CASSVGSGGAGEKLFF. The chain carries TRBV9 and TRBJ1-4, with a weak D call TRBD1 (5 bases). Trimming removed 0 bases at V and 8 bases at J, with 17 bases between. The germline gives CDR1 SGDLS, CDR2 YYNGEE. This CDR3 spans 16 amino acids. The full variable domain, completed using reference TRBV9 and TRBJ1-4, is DSGVTQTPKHLITATGQRVTLRCSPRSGDLSVYWYQQSLDQGLQFLIQYYNGEERAKGNILERFSAQQFPDLHSELNLSSLELGDSALYFCASSVGSGGAGEKLFFGSGTQLSVL.

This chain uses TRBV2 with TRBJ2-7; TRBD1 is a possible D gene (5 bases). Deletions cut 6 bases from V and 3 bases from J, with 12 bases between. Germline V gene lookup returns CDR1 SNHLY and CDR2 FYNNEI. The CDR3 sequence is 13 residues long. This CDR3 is CASSYDRLYEQYF. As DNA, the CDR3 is TGTGCCAGCAGCTACGACAGACTCTACGAGCAGTACTTC.

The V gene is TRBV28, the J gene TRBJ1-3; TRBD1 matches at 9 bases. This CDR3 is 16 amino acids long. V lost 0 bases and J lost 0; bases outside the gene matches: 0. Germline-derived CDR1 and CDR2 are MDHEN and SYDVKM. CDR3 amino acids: CASSLWGQGSGNTIYF. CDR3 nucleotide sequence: TGTGCCAGCAGTTTATGGGGACAGGGCTCTGGAAACACCATATATTTT.

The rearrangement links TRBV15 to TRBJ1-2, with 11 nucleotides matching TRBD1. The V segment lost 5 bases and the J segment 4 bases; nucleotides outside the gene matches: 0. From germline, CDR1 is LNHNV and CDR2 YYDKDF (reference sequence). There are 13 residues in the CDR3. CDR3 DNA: TGTGCCACCAGCGGGACAGGGGGCTATGGCTACACCTTC. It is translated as CATSGTGGYGYTF.

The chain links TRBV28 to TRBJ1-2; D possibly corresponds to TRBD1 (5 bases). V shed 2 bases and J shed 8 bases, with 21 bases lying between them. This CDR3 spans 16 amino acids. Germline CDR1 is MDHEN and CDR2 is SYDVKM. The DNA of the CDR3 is TGTGCCAGCAGTTTAAGGTTCCGGGGGTCGGCTTTAGGCTACACCTTC. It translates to CASSLRFRGSALGYTF.

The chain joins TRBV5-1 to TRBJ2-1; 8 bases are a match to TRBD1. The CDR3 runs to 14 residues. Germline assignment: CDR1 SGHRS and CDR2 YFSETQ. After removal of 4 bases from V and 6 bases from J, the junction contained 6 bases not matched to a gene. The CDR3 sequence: CASSRQGAINEQFF. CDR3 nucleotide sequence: TGCGCCAGCAGCAGGCAGGGGGCGATCAATGAGCAGTTCTTC. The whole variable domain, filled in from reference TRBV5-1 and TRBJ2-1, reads KAGVTQTPRYLIKTRGQQVTLSCSPISGHRSVSWYQQTPGQGLQFLFEYFSETQRNKGNFPGRFSGRQFSNSRSEMNVSTLELGDSALYLCASSRQGAINEQFFGPGTRLTVL.

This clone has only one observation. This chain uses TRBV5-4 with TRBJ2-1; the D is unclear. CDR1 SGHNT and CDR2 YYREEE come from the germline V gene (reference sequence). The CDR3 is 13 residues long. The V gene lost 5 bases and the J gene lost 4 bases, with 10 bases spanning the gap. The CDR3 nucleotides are TGTGCCAGCAGTGGTCTAGATTACAATGAGCAGTTCTTC. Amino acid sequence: CASSGLDYNEQFF.

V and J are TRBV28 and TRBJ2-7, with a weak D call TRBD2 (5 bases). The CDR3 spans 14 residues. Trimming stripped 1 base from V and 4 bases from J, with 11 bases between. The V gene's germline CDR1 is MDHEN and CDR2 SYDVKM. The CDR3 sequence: CASSLSGSRYEQYF. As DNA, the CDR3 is TGTGCCAGCAGTTTATCGGGGTCTAGGTACGAGCAGTACTTC.

This chain's CDR3 is CASRDRDDRAGELFF. CDR3 DNA: TGTGCCAGCAGGGACAGGGACGATCGTGCCGGGGAGCTGTTTTTT. The chain recombines TRBV27 with TRBJ2-2; TRBD1 agrees at 8 bases. Per germline, CDR1 MNHEY and CDR2 SMNVEV (reference sequence). V was pared by 6 bases and J by 6 bases, with 9 bases of the junction left unmatched. This CDR3 region has 15 residues.

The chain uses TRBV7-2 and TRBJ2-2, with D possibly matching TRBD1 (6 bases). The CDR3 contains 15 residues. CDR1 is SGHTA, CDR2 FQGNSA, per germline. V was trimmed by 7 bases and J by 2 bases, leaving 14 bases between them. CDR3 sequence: CASILRTVNTGELFF. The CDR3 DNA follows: TGTGCCAGCATCCTAAGGACAGTTAACACCGGGGAGCTGTTTTTT.